Presented here are 31 T cell receptor beta chains from one specimen sequenced in a study of technical replicates of blood from a few donors. Some clones are missing from TCRdb's copy, which holds only in-frame ones; the method was immunoSEQ multiplex PCR. The sample records fewer than 15,000 clones, 95% being singletons. Input material: PBMCs. Source of these receptors: a human donor in good health.

The chain carries TRBV11-3 and TRBJ1-5, with D maybe TRBD1 (6 bases). The V and J ends lost 5 bases and 0 bases respectively, with 17 bases between them. Germline V gives CDR1 SGHNT, CDR2 YENEEA. The CDR3 spans 17 residues. The chain's CDR3 is CASSAVRTEYSNQPQHF. The CDR3 bases are TGTGCCAGCAGCGCAGTCCGGACAGAGTATAGCAATCAGCCCCAGCATTTT.

The chain uses TRBV5-1 and TRBJ1-4; a weak D match, TRBD1 (5 bases). The V gene lost 4 bases and the J gene lost 2 bases, with 9 bases spanning the gap. CDR3 length equals 14 residues. The V gene's germline CDR1 is SGHRS and CDR2 YFSETQ. CDR3 coding DNA: TGCGCCAGCAGCGGAGGGGAGACTAATGAAAAACTGTTTTTT. The encoded protein is CASSGGETNEKLFF.

The chain uses TRBV6-4 and TRBJ1-5; weak D call: TRBD1 (5 bases). Trimming removed 3 bases from V and 8 bases from J, with 14 bases in between. There are 14 residues in the CDR3. CDR1 and CDR2 from the germline V gene are MRHNA and SNTAGT. DNA of the CDR3: TGTGCCAGCAGTGAAAGTCCGGGACTAAAGCCCCAGCATTTT. Translating it yields CASSESPGLKPQHF.

J is TRBJ2-3 and V is TRBV7-2; 7 nucleotides agree with TRBD2. The CDR3 runs to 14 residues. Losses at the gene ends were 3 bases for V and 2 bases for J; bases not matched to a gene: 2. Germline V gives CDR1 SGHTA, CDR2 FQGNSA. Here the CDR3 reads CASSLSGTTDTQYF. The DNA of the CDR3 is TGTGCCAGCAGCTTGAGCGGGACCACAGATACGCAGTATTTT.

The chain has TRBV15 and TRBJ2-4, with TRBD1 identical over 7 bases. The CDR3 consists of 15 residues. The V gene's germline CDR1 is LNHNV and CDR2 YYDKDF (reference sequence). V dropped 0 bases and J dropped 5; count of bases not matched to a gene: 4. This CDR3 is CATSRDRGPQNIQYF. The CDR3 DNA follows: TGTGCCACCAGCAGAGATAGGGGGCCCCAAAACATTCAGTACTTC.

CDR3 sequence (DNA): TGCAGCGTTCGAGGGGGGGTAGACTACAATGAGCAGTTCTTC. It translates to CSVRGGVDYNEQFF. The rearrangement links TRBV29-1 to TRBJ2-1, with D possibly matching TRBD2 (7 bases). Looked up from germline, CDR1 is SQVTM and CDR2 is ANQGSEA. The CDR3 has 14 residues. The ends were cut back, 5 bases at V and 3 bases at J, with 14 bases in the middle.

The rearrangement links TRBV29-1 to TRBJ2-1; 10 bases map to TRBD2. This CDR3 has 14 residues. Trimming at V came to 5 bases and at J to 10 bases, leaving 11 bases not matched to a gene. CDR1 SQVTM and CDR2 ANQGSEA come from the germline V gene. The CDR3 here is CSVSVRTSGREQFF. The CDR3 DNA sequence: TGCAGCGTTTCGGTCCGGACTAGCGGCCGGGAGCAGTTCTTC.

This chain links TRBV27 with TRBJ2-1; D is undetermined. This CDR3 has 13 residues. V dropped 5 bases and J dropped 7 bases, with 12 bases sitting between them. The germline gives CDR1 MNHEY, CDR2 SMNVEV (reference sequence). CDR3 nucleotides: TGTGCCAGCAGTCCCCACCTAGGTAATGAGCAGTTCTTC. It is translated as CASSPHLGNEQFF.

The chain links TRBV21-1 to TRBJ2-1; the tabulated D call, TRBD2, remains unverified against the DNA. TRBV21-1 is designated a pseudogene. The CDR3 is 15 residues long. DNA of the CDR3: TGTGCCAACAAACGAGGACTAGCGGGAGACTATGAGCAGTTCTTC. Translated: CANKRGLAGDYEQFF.

The chain employs TRBV19 and TRBJ2-1; D possibly corresponds to TRBD1 (6 bases). V shed 9 bases and J shed 2 bases, with 17 bases lying between them. The CDR3 extends over 15 amino acids. Germline V lookup: CDR1 LNHDA, CDR2 SQIVND (reference sequence). CDR3 sequence: CASDVGGGAYNEQFF. The CDR3 nucleotides read TGTGCCAGCGACGTGGGTGGGGGCGCCTACAATGAGCAGTTCTTC.

CDR3: CASSATTANYGYTF. CDR3 in DNA: TGTGCCAGCAGCGCGACCACAGCTAACTATGGCTACACCTTC. V and J are TRBV9 and TRBJ1-2; D gene unclear. Trimming shortened V by 3 bases and J by 0 bases, and 9 bases separated the two germline ends. Germline assignment: CDR1 SGDLS and CDR2 YYNGEE. This CDR3 is 14 amino acids long.

Here the CDR3 reads CASSLAQGTYGYTF. In nucleotides, the CDR3 is TGTGCCAGTAGTCTTGCACAGGGTACCTATGGCTACACCTTC. V and J are TRBV19 and TRBJ1-2; D possibly corresponds to TRBD1 (6 bases). V lost 5 bases and J 4 bases, leaving 14 bases between the germline ends. The CDR3 has 14 residues. CDR1 is LNHDA, CDR2 SQIVND, per germline (reference sequence).

This sequence joins TRBV7-9 and TRBJ2-5; TRBD2 agrees at 10 bases. This CDR3 has 15 residues. The germline CDR1 and CDR2 sequences are SEHNR and FQNEAQ (reference sequence). V gave up 8 bases and J gave up 1 base; unmatched junction bases: 7. CDR3 residues: CASERTSGLQETQYF. Written as DNA, the CDR3 is TGTGCCAGCGAAAGGACTAGCGGCCTCCAAGAGACCCAGTACTTC.

V usage is TRBV7-3 and J usage is TRBJ2-3; TRBD2 matches 11 bases. J lost 0 bases, V lost 5 bases, and 4 bases had no gene match. The CDR3 is 16 residues long. The germline V gene encodes CDR1 SGHTA and CDR2 FQGTGA. CDR3 loop: CASSVRLAGSTDTQYF. The CDR3 bases are TGTGCCAGCAGCGTGCGACTAGCGGGAAGCACAGATACGCAGTATTTT.

V gene TRBV6-6 combines with J gene TRBJ2-4, with D possibly being TRBD1 (6 bases). Germline values: CDR1 MNHNY, CDR2 SVGAGI (reference sequence). The CDR3 sequence is 15 residues long. V lost 5 bases, J lost 3 bases, and 14 bases lay in between. The CDR3 DNA follows: TGTGCCAGCAGTCTCACAGGGTCCGACAAAAACATTCAGTACTTC. Translating it yields CASSLTGSDKNIQYF.

The genes are TRBV5-6 and TRBJ2-3; 8 positions match TRBD1. V dropped 0 bases and J dropped 5; count of bases not matched to a gene: 11. The germline gives CDR1 SGHDT, CDR2 YYEEEE. This CDR3 is 17 amino acids long. The CDR3 DNA sequence: TGTGCCAGCAGCTTGGAAGCGGTAGCAGGGGGCGTAGATACGCAGTATTTT. Its translation: CASSLEAVAGGVDTQYF.

This chain joins TRBV7-7 and TRBJ2-7; 11 positions agree with TRBD1. CDR1 is SSHAT, CDR2 FNYEAQ, per germline (reference sequence). The ends lost 1 base at V and 2 bases at J; junction bases unmatched: 1. There are 15 residues in the CDR3. CDR3 nucleotides: TGTGCCAGCAGCTTAGGGACAGGGGGCGCCTACGAGCAGTACTTC. Protein product: CASSLGTGGAYEQYF.

This chain links TRBV28 with TRBJ2-1; unclear D gene. CDR1 and CDR2 (germline): MDHEN, SYDVKM. V gave up 5 bases and J gave up 5 bases, with 4 bases separating them. The CDR3 runs to 11 residues. The CDR3 bases are TGTGCCAGCAGTCGAGACAATGAGCAGTTCTTC. This sequence encodes CASSRDNEQFF.

This chain uses TRBV18 with TRBJ2-1; no firm D call. V lost 1 base and J lost 8, with 6 bases in between. This CDR3 has 12 residues. Germline loops: CDR1 KGHSH, CDR2 LQKENI. CDR3 DNA sequence: TGTGCCAGCTCACCACATCCGGATGAGCAGTTCTTC. This codes for CASSPHPDEQFF.

The chain's CDR3 is CASSFAGHTYEQYF. CDR3 nucleotides: TGTGCCAGCAGCTTTGCTGGACACACCTACGAGCAGTACTTC. The chain has TRBV7-2 and TRBJ2-7, with D possibly TRBD1 on 5 matching bases. From germline, CDR1 is SGHTA and CDR2 FQGNSA. CDR3 length: 14 residues. Trimming shortened V by 3 bases and J by 2 bases, and 11 bases separated the two germline ends.

The table lists this clone with a count of one. V is TRBV19 and J is TRBJ1-5; D not resolved. Per the germline V gene, CDR1 is LNHDA and CDR2 is SQIVND (reference sequence). Trimming pared 9 bases from V and 6 bases from J, leaving 15 bases between. This CDR3 contains 13 residues. CDR3 coding DNA: TGTGCCAGCGCTAACTTACTCGGTCAGCCCCAGCATTTT. Translated, it gives CASANLLGQPQHF.

J is TRBJ1-1 and V is TRBV11-3, with TRBD1 identical over 8 bases. The CDR3 has 14 amino acids. Unmatched junction bases numbered 8, after V lost 5 bases and J lost 6 bases. Germline-derived CDR1 and CDR2 are SGHNT and YENEEA. The chain's CDR3 is CASSQTGAVAEAFF. CDR3 in DNA: TGTGCCAGCAGCCAGACAGGGGCGGTGGCTGAAGCTTTCTTT.

The chain has TRBV29-1 and TRBJ2-2; no clear D. The V end lost 4 bases, the J end lost 3 bases, and 9 bases lay between the germline ends. The CDR3 extends over 13 amino acids. CDR1 and CDR2 (germline): SQVTM, ANQGSEA. In DNA form, the CDR3 reads TGCAGCGTTGCGAGTCCTTACACCGGGGAGCTGTTTTTT. It specifies CSVASPYTGELFF.

The chain is built from TRBV11-2 and TRBJ2-3; D gene uncertain. Trimming pared 5 bases from V and 0 bases from J, leaving 9 bases between. CDR3 length: 14 amino acids. The germline V gene has CDR1 SGHAT and CDR2 FQNNGV. The CDR3 region has the DNA TGTGCCAGCAGCCCCCCTTATAGCACAGATACGCAGTATTTT. This sequence encodes CASSPPYSTDTQYF.

This rearrangement joins TRBV18 to TRBJ1-1, with D unresolved. The CDR3 extends over 14 amino acids. Trimming cost V 1 base and J 1 base, with 7 bases left between them. CDR1 and CDR2 from the germline V gene are KGHSH and LQKENI. In DNA, the CDR3 is TGTGCCAGCTCACCACTCCCAGAGAACACTGAAGCTTTCTTT. Amino acids: CASSPLPENTEAFF. The whole variable domain, remainder taken from reference TRBV18 and TRBJ1-1, is NAGVMQNPRHLVRRRGQEARLRCSPMKGHSHVYWYRQLPEEGLKFMVYLQKENIIDESGMPKERFSAEFPKEGPSILRIQQVVRGDSAAYFCASSPLPENTEAFFGQGTRLTVV.

V and J are TRBV29-1 and TRBJ2-5; D is ambiguous. Germline CDR1 is SQVTM and CDR2 is ANQGSEA. The CDR3 sequence is 12 residues long. V dropped 5 bases and J dropped 4 bases, with 11 bases sitting between them. Here the CDR3 reads CSVLPIGETQYF. CDR3 DNA: TGCAGCGTTCTCCCGATCGGAGAGACCCAGTACTTC.

This chain joins TRBV6-5 and TRBJ1-1; D perhaps matches TRBD1 (6 bases). This CDR3 is built from 14 residues. The V end was cut by 0 bases, the J end by 5 bases, with 10 bases between. Germline assignment: CDR1 MNHEY and CDR2 SVGAGI. DNA of the CDR3: TGTGCCAGCAGTTACTCTGAAAGGGGGACTGAAGCTTTCTTT. Translated: CASSYSERGTEAFF.

The V gene is TRBV6-1, the J gene TRBJ2-7, with D perhaps matching TRBD1 (5 bases). This CDR3 has 16 amino acids. Per the germline V gene, CDR1 is MNHNS and CDR2 is SASEGT. Trimming pared 4 bases from V and 1 base from J, leaving 17 bases between. This CDR3 reads CASSVWQGTFSYEQYF. The CDR3 nucleotides are TGTGCCAGCAGTGTATGGCAGGGTACATTTTCCTACGAGCAGTACTTC.

V and J are TRBV29-1 and TRBJ2-3; TRBD1 might be the D (5 bases). V was shortened by 7 bases and J by 0 bases, with 8 bases between the two germline ends. Germline CDR1 SQVTM, CDR2 ANQGSEA. The CDR3 is 12 residues long. CDR3 nucleotides: TGCAGCGAACAGGCTAGCACAGATACGCAGTATTTT. Translated, it gives CSEQASTDTQYF.

This clone appeared once. The CDR3 DNA reads as TGCGCCAGCAGTGAGTCGAGACTAGCGGCTAATGAGCAGTTCTTC. As protein: CASSESRLAANEQFF. V is TRBV10-1 and J is TRBJ2-1; 9 bases match TRBD2. Germline CDR1 reads WNHNN; CDR2 reads SYGVQD (reference sequence). The CDR3 has 15 residues. J was trimmed by 7 bases and V by 0 bases; bases with no gene match: 4.

The gene calls are TRBV2 and TRBJ2-3; tentative D call: TRBD2 (5 bases). Trimming removed 4 bases at V and 2 bases at J, with 7 bases between. The CDR3 totals 13 residues. Germline lookup yields CDR1 SNHLY and CDR2 FYNNEI. CDR3 DNA sequence: TGTGCCAGCAGTGGGGAGAACACAGATACGCAGTATTTT. It yields the protein CASSGENTDTQYF.